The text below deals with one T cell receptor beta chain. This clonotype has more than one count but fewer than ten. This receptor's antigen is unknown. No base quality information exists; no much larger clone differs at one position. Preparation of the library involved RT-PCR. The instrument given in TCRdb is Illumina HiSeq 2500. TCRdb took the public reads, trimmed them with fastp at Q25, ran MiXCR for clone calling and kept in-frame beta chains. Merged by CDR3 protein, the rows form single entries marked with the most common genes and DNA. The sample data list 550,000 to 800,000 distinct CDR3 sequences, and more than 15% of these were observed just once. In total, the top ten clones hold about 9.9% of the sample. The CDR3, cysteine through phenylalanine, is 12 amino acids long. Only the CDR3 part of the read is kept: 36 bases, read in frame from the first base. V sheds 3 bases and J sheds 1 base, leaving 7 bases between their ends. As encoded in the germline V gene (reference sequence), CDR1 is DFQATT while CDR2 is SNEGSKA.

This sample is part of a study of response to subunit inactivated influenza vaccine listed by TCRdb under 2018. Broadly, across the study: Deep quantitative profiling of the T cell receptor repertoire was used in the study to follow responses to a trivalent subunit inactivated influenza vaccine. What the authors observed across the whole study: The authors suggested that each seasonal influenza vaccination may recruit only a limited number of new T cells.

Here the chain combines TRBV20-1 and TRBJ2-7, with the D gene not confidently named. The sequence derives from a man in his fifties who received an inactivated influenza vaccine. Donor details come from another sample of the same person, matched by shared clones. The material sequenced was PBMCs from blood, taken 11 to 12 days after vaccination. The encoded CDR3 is CSASPKSYEQYF. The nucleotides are TGCAGTGCTAGTCCCAAGTCCTACGAGCAGTACTTC.